The T cell receptor (beta chain) described here comes from a study of OX40 agonist ivuxolimab in advanced cancers. For the wider study: Ivuxolimab, which targeted the costimulatory receptor OX40 (CD134), was an agonistic, fully human IgG2 monoclonal antibody. Partial responses occurred in three dose-escalation patients: two with cutaneous melanoma and one with hepatocellular carcinoma. In the dose-escalation cohort, 75% to 90% of patients were male, and the mean age was 60 years with a range of roughly 20 to 79. Patients were allowed to have had prior anti-PD-1, anti-PD-L1 or anti-CTLA-4 therapy, and 30% to 50% of the dose-escalation patients had previously received checkpoint inhibitors. Of the roughly 52 dose-escalation patients, hepatocellular carcinoma was present in about 20, melanoma in around 15, renal cell carcinoma in 9 and head and neck cancer in 9. Peripheral TCRbeta sequencing aimed to test whether ivuxolimab altered TCR sequence diversity and caused clonal T-cell expansion. The paper describes the monotherapy dose-escalation part (N of about 47 patients) of the phase I trial of ivuxolimab. Intravenous ivuxolimab was administered to patients every 2 weeks at six dose levels: 0.01, 0.1, 0.3, 1.5, 3 and 10 mg/kg.

As to this clone: Which antigen it targets is not known. Base quality data are lacking; no much larger clone is found one base away.

Patients with a history of autoimmune disease or receiving systemic immunosuppression were excluded from the trial. Peripheral blood for TCR sequencing was drawn from every dose cohort at baseline, at cycle 4 day 1 and at cycle 7 day 1. Samples came from an open-label, multicenter, first-in-human phase I dose-escalation trial of ivuxolimab. Adults with locally advanced or metastatic melanoma, renal cell, hepatocellular, or head and neck squamous cell carcinoma were enrolled in the trial. Before TCR sequencing, CD4+ T cells and CD8+ T cells from peripheral blood were sorted into separate populations. V drops 4 bases and J drops 5 bases, leaving 20 bases in between. Reading from cysteine to phenylalanine, the CDR3 counts 17 amino acids. Just the 51-base CDR3 DNA is kept, in frame starting at base 1. Taken from the germline V gene, the CDR1 and CDR2 loops are SGHDN and FVKESK. Beyond this particular receptor, the publication reports: At doses from 0.1 to 3.0 mg/kg, clonal expansion was seen in both CD4+ and CD8+ blood T cells between baseline and week 6. Low levels of normalized T-cell clonal expansion were also seen in some patients who did not respond. On average, CD8+ T cells showed more expanded clones than CD4+ T cells after ivuxolimab. The antigen specificity of the clonally expanded peripheral T cells was not determined. In the 0.1-3.0 mg/kg groups, partial responders were among the patients with the lowest normalized peripheral clonal expansion, particularly in CD8+ T cells.

Genomic DNA was isolated from the sorted cells so that the TCRbeta CDR3 region could be sequenced. The immunoSEQ Assay was used to sequence the TCRbeta CDR3 regions. This immuneACCESS table, as held by TCRdb, lists in-frame sequences with V and J called but not all clones. Of the missing ones, under half trace to an unresolved V gene in checked studies; the others have no known cause. Counted in this sample were 90,000 to 150,000 clones; around 89% of them appeared once. Of the sample, around 0.55% falls within the top ten clones. This clonotype was obtained from an adult with an advanced solid tumor such as melanoma, head and neck, liver or kidney cancer. The starting material was CD4+ or CD8+ T cells sorted from blood, obtained in a trial of the OX40 agonist ivuxolimab. The chain is made from TRBV14 and TRBJ2-2; the D call is tentative, TRBD1 or TRBD2, as each matches 5 bases. The sequenced DNA: TGTGCCAGCAGCCGGGACGTTTTAATGTTTGGGACCGGGGAGCTGTTTTTT. Protein translation: CASSRDVLMFGTGELFF.